This entry describes one T cell receptor beta chain. Which antigen it targets is not known. No base quality information exists; no much larger clone differs at one position. The data were taken from a study of Tregs in tolerant kidney transplant recipients (dated 2019 in TCRdb). In terms of the full investigation: The study used TCRbeta sequencing to identify donor-specific regulatory T cells before combined kidney and bone marrow transplantation, then tracked those cells after transplant. TCRbeta repertoire sequencing was used in a few healthy controls to compare several ways of expanding Tregs specific for an allogeneic donor.

Taken from the germline V gene, the CDR1 and CDR2 loops are SGHRS and YFSETQ. Including the terminal cysteine and phenylalanine, the CDR3 comprises 15 residues. CDR3 DNA is the only sequence kept; it has 45 bases, read in frame from the first base. V is trimmed back by 4 bases and J by 4 bases, and the junction contains 9 bases that no gene match accounts for. Genomic DNA was extracted from sorted cells with the QIAGEN DNeasy Blood and Tissue Kit for TCRbeta CDR3 sequencing. High-throughput TCRbeta CDR3 sequencing was carried out commercially through immunoSEQ, with PCR amplification with bias correction and internal controls included. The authors' analysis ran thus. Unique productive TCRbeta sequences were defined by CDR3 nucleotide sequence where primers matched, otherwise by CDR3 amino acid sequence with Vbeta and Jbeta genes. As a correction for sorting error, sequences shared between sorted populations at a frequency ratio of 2:1 or less were discarded, and the remaining shared sequences were assigned to the higher population. A sequence was defined as donor-reactive if the sequence was expanded at least 5-fold in CFSE-low cells compared with unstimulated cells and had a frequency of at least 0.01% in CFSE-low cells. Jensen-Shannon divergence, calculated on the top 100 TCRbeta sequences ranked by frequency, was used to quantify repertoire divergence. For samples with multiple sequencing runs, sorting error was corrected separately for each run before the runs were pooled. TCRdb limited this immuneACCESS table to in-frame rearrangements with V and J called. A share of clones is missing; checked studies link under half to unresolved V genes, and the rest is unexplained. V and J calls and clone size are those listed in that table; D and trimming were worked out from the DNA. This sample holds 200,000 to 300,000 clones; 84% were observed only once. Around 0.64% of the sample goes to the ten largest clones.

The study at large found these results: Expanding Tregs with activated donor B cells appeared to identify the most biologically relevant and donor-specific TCRbeta repertoire. Although technical replication error seemed to be minimal, the question of biological reproducibility was not addressed directly. The study was constrained by small patient numbers, and validation of the findings is required in larger populations and under other immunosuppression protocols.

Unstimulated Tregs (CD4+CD25+CD127-), CD4+ non-Tregs (CD4+CD25-), CD4 and CD8 cells were FACS-sorted from thawed PBMCs. Healthy control blood came either as purchased buffy coats or from healthy volunteers. Healthy control blood was separated into PBMCs by Ficoll density gradient and cryopreserved, and patient PBMCs were collected both before and after transplant. This sequence uses TRBV5-1 and TRBJ2-5, and 8 junction bases match TRBD1. The specimen was CD4+ T cells from blood. The receptor's source is a human donor in good health. The nucleotide sequence reads as follows: TGCGCCAGCAGCCAGACAGGGGCGACGGGAGAGACCCAGTACTTC. Translation gives CASSQTGATGETQYF.